The 5 T cell receptor beta chains listed next were all sequenced from one sample in a study of CXCR3 chemokines and chemotherapy response in bladder cancer. TCRdb independently ran MiXCR on the PCR reads; one entry per CDR3 protein. The sample has 1,600 or so distinct CDR3 sequences; approximately 22% are singletons. This specimen was taken from a patient whose treatment included neoadjuvant chemotherapy. Source of these receptors: a human donor with bladder cancer that did not respond to neoadjuvant chemotherapy.

The chain has TRBV19 and TRBJ2-7; 12 bases align to TRBD2. Germline-derived CDR1 and CDR2 are LNHDA and SQIVND (reference sequence). The length of the CDR3 is 16 residues. After removal of 3 bases from V and 4 bases from J, the junction contained 7 bases not matched to a gene. DNA of the CDR3: TGTGCCAGTAGTATCTCTAGCGGGGGGGTTCAGTACGAGCAGTACTTC. Protein sequence: CASSISSGGVQYEQYF.

This clonotype is labeled medium-sized. CDR3 coding DNA: TGTGCCAGCAGTTTACTCGTCGGCAACGACTATGGCTACACCTTC. This codes for CASSLLVGNDYGYTF. The chain is built from TRBV6-5 and TRBJ1-2; D not resolved. CDR1 and CDR2 from the germline V gene are MNHEY and SVGAGI. The CDR3 spans 15 residues. The germline V and J ends were trimmed by 4 bases and 3 bases, with 15 bases remaining between them.

This clonotype is labeled medium-sized. The chain recombines TRBV5-5 with TRBJ2-6; possibly TRBD1 for D (5 bases). Germline V lookup: CDR1 SGHKS, CDR2 YYEKEE (reference sequence). The CDR3 runs 17 residues. The V gene lost 5 bases and the J gene lost 4 bases, with 19 bases spanning the gap. For the CDR3, the DNA is TGTGCCAGCAGGGATGAACTATCAGGGTACGGGGCCAACGTCCTGACTTTC. Translation: CASRDELSGYGANVLTF.

This clonotype is medium-sized within its sample. V usage is TRBV30 and J usage is TRBJ2-1, with D possibly being TRBD1 or TRBD2 (5 bases each). The germline V and J ends were trimmed by 0 bases and 2 bases, with 17 bases remaining between them. The CDR3 totals 17 residues. Germline V gives CDR1 GTSNPN, CDR2 SVGIG (reference sequence). CDR3 loop: CAWSVWDGQGTYNEQFF. CDR3 coding DNA: TGTGCCTGGAGTGTATGGGACGGTCAGGGAACCTACAATGAGCAGTTCTTC.

This clonotype is large in the sample. CDR3 region: CASSYSHNPGPSNTEAFF. The CDR3 DNA follows: TGTGCCAGCAGTTACTCTCATAACCCGGGACCCTCGAACACTGAAGCTTTCTTT. The chain uses TRBV6-5 and TRBJ1-1; weak D call: TRBD1 (5 bases). The CDR3 spans 18 residues. Between the trimmed V and J ends, which lost 0 bases and 1 base, there was a span of 18 bases. Germline V CDR1 and CDR2: MNHEY, SVGAGI.